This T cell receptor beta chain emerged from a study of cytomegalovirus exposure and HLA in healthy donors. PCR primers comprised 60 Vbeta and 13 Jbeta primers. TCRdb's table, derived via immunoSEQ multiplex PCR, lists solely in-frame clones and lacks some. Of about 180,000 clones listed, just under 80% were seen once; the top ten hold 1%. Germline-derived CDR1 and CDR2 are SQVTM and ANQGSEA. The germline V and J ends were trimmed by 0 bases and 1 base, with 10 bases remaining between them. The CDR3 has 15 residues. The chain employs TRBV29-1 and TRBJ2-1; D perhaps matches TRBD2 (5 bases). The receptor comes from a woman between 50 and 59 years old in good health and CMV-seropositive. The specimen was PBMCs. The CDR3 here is CSVEEGSGSYNEQFF. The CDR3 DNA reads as TGCAGCGTTGAAGAAGGAAGCGGTTCCTACAATGAGCAGTTCTTC.